These 16 T cell receptor beta chains share one sample of origin, sequenced in a study of T cell repertoires in cytomegalovirus infection. TCRdb recomputed calls from the reads with MiXCR, one row per CDR3 protein. This sample has 200,000 to 300,000 distinct CDR3 sequences, with roughly 13% found just once. Sequencing was carried out using PBMCs. Source of these receptors: a human donor in good health (CMV status not recorded). Some clones in this sample may be carry-over from other donors' samples.

The J gene is TRBJ1-4, the V gene TRBV29-1, with 9 bases lining up with TRBD1. Looked up from germline, CDR1 is SQVTM and CDR2 is ANQGSEA. This CDR3 has 12 residues. V shed 7 bases and J 8 bases; nucleotides not matched to a gene: 5. This CDR3 reads CSAGQGGEKLFF. DNA for the CDR3: TGCAGCGCGGGACAGGGTGGCGAAAAACTGTTTTTT.

Ten or more counts support this clonotype. The rearrangement links TRBV7-2 to TRBJ2-5, with TRBD2 matching 8 bases. This CDR3 region has 15 residues. With V trimmed by 5 bases and J by 3 bases, 8 bases remained unmatched. From germline, CDR1 is SGHTA and CDR2 FQGNSA. CDR3 in DNA: TGTGCCAGCAGCCCAGCATCGGGGGGGAAAGAGACCCAGTACTTC. It encodes CASSPASGGKETQYF.

In its sample, this clonotype was seen many times. V usage is TRBV7-2 and J usage is TRBJ2-1, with D possibly being TRBD1 (6 bases). The CDR3 runs 14 residues. Germline V CDR1 and CDR2: SGHTA, FQGNSA. The V end was cut by 5 bases, the J end by 5 bases, with 13 bases between. The CDR3 protein is CASSPRQVDNEQFF. In nucleotides, the CDR3 is TGTGCCAGCAGCCCACGACAGGTGGACAATGAGCAGTTCTTC.

The table lists this clonotype with many counts. The chain recombines TRBV7-6 with TRBJ2-3, with 14 nucleotides matching TRBD2. The CDR3 is made up of 18 amino acids. V was clipped by 0 bases and J by 7 bases; unmatched bases: 9. The V gene's germline CDR1 is SGHVS and CDR2 FNYEAQ. The chain's CDR3 is CASSLAPRLAGGQNTQYF. For the CDR3, the DNA is TGTGCCAGCAGCTTAGCGCCTCGACTAGCGGGGGGGCAAAATACGCAGTATTTT.

This clonotype was seen only a few times. V usage is TRBV28 and J usage is TRBJ2-6; no firm D call. V was pared by 8 bases and J by 0 bases, with 5 bases between. This CDR3 contains 13 residues. Germline CDR1 is MDHEN and CDR2 is SYDVKM. CDR3 DNA sequence: TGTGCCAGCGAAGACTCTGGGGCCAACGTCCTGACTTTC. It codes for CASEDSGANVLTF. Complete variable domain (other parts from reference TRBV28 and TRBJ2-6): DVKVTQSSRYLVKRTGEKVFLECVQDMDHENMFWYRQDPGLGLRLIYFSYDVKMKEKGDIPEGYSVSREKKERFSLILESASTNQTSMYLCASEDSGANVLTFGAGSRLTVL.

This clonotype came up a few times. This sequence joins TRBV19 and TRBJ1-5; no clear D. CDR3 length equals 15 residues. The V and J ends lost 7 bases and 3 bases respectively, with 16 bases between them. Germline V gene lookup returns CDR1 LNHDA and CDR2 SQIVND (reference sequence). This CDR3 reads CASNSDRLNNQPQHF. CDR3 nucleotide sequence: TGTGCCAGTAACTCGGACCGTCTAAACAATCAGCCCCAGCATTTT.

J is TRBJ1-1 and V is TRBV2; the D gene is possibly TRBD1 (5 bases). There are 13 residues in the CDR3. Germline V gives CDR1 SNHLY, CDR2 FYNNEI. The V gene lost 6 bases and the J gene lost 8 bases, with 16 bases spanning the gap. The CDR3 loop is CASSPEGAVEAFF. CDR3 DNA sequence: TGTGCCAGCAGCCCCGAAGGGGCTGTAGAAGCTTTCTTT.

A few counts support this clonotype. The genes are TRBV28 and TRBJ1-6, with D possibly being TRBD1 (6 bases). Trimming cost V 3 bases and J 9 bases, with 15 bases left between them. From germline, CDR1 is MDHEN and CDR2 SYDVKM. The CDR3 spans 15 residues. CDR3 residues: CASSFSRRGSSPLHF. The CDR3 coding sequence is TGTGCCAGCAGTTTCAGCCGCAGGGGTAGTTCACCCCTCCACTTT.

The chain is built from TRBV20-1 and TRBJ1-6; D might be TRBD1 (6 bases). From germline, CDR1 is DFQATT and CDR2 SNEGSKA (reference sequence). Trimming removed 0 bases at V and 17 bases at J, with 20 bases between. The CDR3 has 14 amino acids. The CDR3 DNA follows: TGCAGTGCTAGAGATGGGGACCGAGGGGGGCCCATCCACTTT. Protein: CSARDGDRGGPIHF.

In regard to this clonotype: A junction end diverges from the germline sequence, so it may reflect a read error. The genes are TRBV6-2 or TRBV6-3 and TRBJ2-2, with 7 bases matching TRBD1. The CDR3 extends over 14 amino acids. From germline, CDR1 is MNHEY and CDR2 SVGEGT. CDR3 sequence: CASRPTGNPGELFF. DNA for the CDR3: TGTGCCAGCAGACCGACAGGGAACCCCGGGGAGCTGTTTTTT.

This clonotype showed up just a few times. CDR3 coding DNA: TGTGCCAGCAGTTTATGGAGGGGGGGAGCGAGCTACACCTTC. This translates into CASSLWRGGASYTF. V gene TRBV27 combines with J gene TRBJ1-2; maybe TRBD1 (6 bases). Between the trimmed V and J ends, which lost 1 base and 9 bases, there was a span of 15 bases. The CDR3 consists of 14 residues. CDR1 and CDR2 from the germline V gene are MNHEY and SMNVEV (reference sequence).

This clonotype has a count of ten or more. The rearrangement joins TRBV7-2 to TRBJ1-1; 8 nucleotides match TRBD1. Looked up from germline, CDR1 is SGHTA and CDR2 is FQGNSA. Trimming removed 3 bases from V and 5 bases from J; junction bases left unmatched: 11. This CDR3 spans 16 amino acids. The CDR3, as DNA: TGTGCCAGCAGCTTGATACCCGCAGGGGGCAGGACTGAAGCTTTCTTT. Translation gives CASSLIPAGGRTEAFF.

This clonotype was observed a handful of times. The V gene is TRBV20-1, the J gene TRBJ1-1; unclear D gene. This CDR3 contains 11 residues. CDR1 and CDR2 from the germline V gene are DFQATT and SNEGSKA (reference sequence). Trimming took off 3 bases at V and 8 bases at J, with 10 bases between the two ends. The CDR3 DNA follows: TGCAGTGCTAGTGGACTCCACGAAGCTTTCTTT. This gives the protein CSASGLHEAFF.

This clonotype was counted only a few times. The V gene is TRBV2, the J gene TRBJ2-3; D gene ambiguous. V lost 8 bases to trimming and J lost 6 bases, with 9 bases between them. This CDR3 contains 11 residues. Germline V lookup: CDR1 SNHLY, CDR2 FYNNEI. This CDR3 reads CASAFTDTQYF. For the CDR3, the DNA is TGTGCCAGCGCCTTTACGGATACGCAGTATTTT.

This clonotype occurred many times. The chain links TRBV12-3 or TRBV12-4 to TRBJ2-7, with 12 bases that match TRBD2. The CDR3 has 15 amino acids. V dropped 7 bases and J dropped 12; count of bases not matched to a gene: 16. The CDR3 spells CASTQAGLAGGPWYF. DNA of the CDR3: TGTGCCAGCACCCAAGCGGGGCTAGCGGGGGGGCCCTGGTACTTC.

This clonotype was counted many times. This chain links TRBV7-2 with TRBJ2-7, with 11 bases that match TRBD1. The CDR3 contains 16 residues. The V and J ends lost 1 base and 4 bases, in that order; junction bases with no gene match: 6. Germline assignment: CDR1 SGHTA and CDR2 FQGNSA. DNA for the CDR3: TGTGCCAGCAGCTTAGTTTCGGGACAGGGGGTTTACGAGCAGTACTTC. This translates into CASSLVSGQGVYEQYF.